The 10 T cell receptor beta chains below come from one sample, sequenced in a study of T-cell reconstitution after alpha-beta-depleted transplantation in children. Unique molecular identifiers were built into the TCRbeta library. TCRdb processed the PCR reads anew with MiXCR; each CDR3 protein has one entry. The profile covers some 200,000 distinct CDR3 sequences, with more than 14% appearing a single time and roughly 13% taken by the ten largest. The sample consisted of PBMCs from the stem cell graft donor, taken from the stem cell graft. The receptors originated from a human donor who donated a stem cell graft to a child with acute lymphoblastic leukemia.

This clonotype was observed many times. The J gene is TRBJ2-3, the V gene TRBV12-3 or TRBV12-4; D is uncertain. Trimming shortened V by 2 bases and J by 2 bases, and 5 bases separated the two germline ends. CDR3 length equals 13 residues. The CDR3 reads CASSLPNTDTQYF. CDR3 nucleotides: TGTGCCAGCAGTTTACCTAACACAGATACGCAGTATTTT.

This clonotype was counted at least ten times. This chain connects TRBV12-3 or TRBV12-4 to TRBJ2-5, with unresolved D. The V end lost 6 bases, the J end lost 1 base, and 21 bases lay between the germline ends. CDR3 length: 17 residues. The CDR3 coding sequence is TGTGCCAGCAGCGATTCCCTATCAAGCGCTTCCCAAGAGACCCAGTACTTC. Protein: CASSDSLSSASQETQYF.

Only a few counts were recorded for this clonotype. V gene TRBV20-1 combines with J gene TRBJ1-2; D is ambiguous. Germline values: CDR1 DFQATT, CDR2 SNEGSKA (reference sequence). Between the trimmed V and J ends, which lost 0 bases and 4 bases, there was a span of 15 bases. The CDR3 spans 15 residues. This CDR3 is CSARDSTKLSYGYTF. The CDR3 nucleotides are TGCAGTGCTAGAGATTCGACCAAACTTTCCTATGGCTACACCTTC.

This clonotype was counted between two and nine times. The J gene is TRBJ2-2, the V gene TRBV6-5; D is uncertain. V was trimmed by 0 bases and J by 3 bases, leaving 14 bases between them. Per the germline V gene, CDR1 is MNHEY and CDR2 is SVGAGI. The CDR3 has 17 residues. For the CDR3, the DNA is TGTGCCAGCAGTTACTCGATACTGCCTACATACACCGGGGAGCTGTTTTTT. Translating gives CASSYSILPTYTGELFF.

This clonotype was observed a handful of times. The chain combines TRBV29-1 with TRBJ2-1; D gene unclear. Germline assignment: CDR1 SQVTM and CDR2 ANQGSEA. The CDR3 extends over 13 amino acids. Trimming shortened V by 4 bases and J by 1 base, and 8 bases separated the two germline ends. The CDR3 spells CSVVPRSYNEQFF. In DNA, the CDR3 is TGCAGCGTTGTCCCTCGATCCTACAATGAGCAGTTCTTC.

This clonotype has just a few counts. Here the CDR3 DNA reads TGTGCCAGCAGCCAGGACAGGGGATCAGGTGAAGCTTTCTTT. It specifies CASSQDRGSGEAFF. The rearrangement uses TRBV3-1 and TRBJ1-1; TRBD1 aligns across 9 bases. Germline CDR1 reads LGHDT; CDR2 reads YNNKEL (reference sequence). V lost 3 bases and J lost 7; bases outside the gene matches: 6. The CDR3 loop spans 14 amino acids.

This clonotype was detected ten times or more. The chain has TRBV5-1 and TRBJ1-2; no firm D call. This CDR3 region has 13 residues. V lost 2 bases, J lost 6 bases, and 11 bases lay in between. Germline V gene sequence: CDR1 SGHRS, CDR2 YFSETQ. The CDR3 reads CASSFTGRDGYTF. CDR3 DNA: TGCGCCAGCAGCTTTACCGGGCGAGATGGCTACACCTTC.

This clonotype was recorded many times. The rearrangement joins TRBV1 to TRBJ2-7; the D call of TRBD2 is as the table states it, not checked on the DNA. TRBV1 is marked as a pseudogene. This CDR3 is 16 amino acids long. This CDR3 is CTSSHGTSGKLDGQYF. Here the CDR3 DNA reads TGCACCAGCAGCCATGGGACTAGCGGGAAGCTGGACGGGCAGTACTTC.

DNA for the CDR3: TGTGCCAGCAGCTTGGTAGCGGGGGACCTCTACAATGAGCAGTTCTTC. Amino acid sequence: CASSLVAGDLYNEQFF. This chain joins TRBV13 and TRBJ2-1; 9 bases map to TRBD2. Germline V gene data show CDR1 as PRHDT and CDR2 as FYEKMQ (reference sequence). This CDR3 has 16 amino acids. J gave up 3 bases and V 3 bases, and 6 bases lay outside the gene matches.

This clonotype was counted between two and nine times. The rearrangement joins TRBV12-3 or TRBV12-4 to TRBJ2-1; 7 bases line up with TRBD2. The V and J ends lost 0 bases and 5 bases, in that order; junction bases with no gene match: 22. There are 21 residues in the CDR3. CDR3 nucleotides: TGTGCCAGCAGTTTAGCCCCGGCCTGGGCGGGGAAGGCGGGAGAAAACAATGAGCAGTTCTTC. This codes for CASSLAPAWAGKAGENNEQFF.